This is a list of T cell receptor beta chains from one sample in a study of control samples from healthy donors and cancer patients. Clones were read by immunoSEQ multiplex PCR, and TCRdb kept only the in-frame ones, dropping some. The data hold 52,000 or so clones, with around 95% observed a single time. Sample: blood. The receptor source for this set is a man aged 25-45 years in good health. The CDR3 runs from the conserved cysteine through the conserved F or W. D genes are given only for firm matches. Rows give clone size only sometimes, using once, few, many, or a class for an expanded clone.

- | TRBJ1-2 | TRBV7-2 | 13 | - | CASSYRTVNGYTF | TGTGCCAGCAGCTACCGGACAGTCAATGGCTACACCTTC
- | TRBJ1-5 | TRBV4-1 | 14 | - | CASSQVTGNQPQHF | TGCGCCAGCAGCCAAGTGACGGGCAATCAGCCCCAGCATTTT
- | TRBJ1-5 | TRBV27 | 14 | once | CASSLSTVGQPQHF | TGTGCCAGCAGTTTATCCACCGTTGGGCAGCCCCAGCATTTT
- | TRBJ1-1 | TRBV29-1 | 13 | few | CSVSPIDLTEAFF | TGCAGCGTTTCTCCGATTGATTTGACTGAAGCTTTCTTT
- | TRBJ2-3 | TRBV7-3 | 15 | - | CASSPKVGGTDTQYF | TGTGCCAGCAGCCCGAAGGTCGGGGGCACAGATACGCAGTATTTT
TRBD1 | TRBJ1-2 | TRBV7-3 | 13 | - | CASSPGQGYGYTF | TGTGCCAGCAGCCCCGGACAGGGGTATGGCTACACCTTC
TRBD1 | TRBJ1-2 | TRBV5-1 | 15 | - | CASSSNGQANYGYTF | TGCGCCAGCAGCTCGAACGGACAGGCAAACTATGGCTACACCTTC
- | TRBJ1-2 | TRBV7-9 | 14 | - | CASSFYGARNGYTF | TGTGCCAGCAGCTTTTACGGAGCCCGGAATGGCTACACCTTC
- | TRBJ2-7 | TRBV18 | 15 | - | CASSPPDTPPYEQYF | TGTGCCAGCTCACCACCAGACACCCCCCCGTACGAGCAGTACTTC
TRBD2 | TRBJ2-4 | TRBV7-9 | 19 | - | CASSSWGTSGPLAKNIQYF | TGTGCCAGCAGTTCATGGGGGACTAGCGGGCCCCTAGCCAAAAACATTCAGTACTTC
- | TRBJ2-6 | TRBV28 | 18 | - | CASSLGRGRAAGANVLTF | TGTGCCAGCAGTTTAGGGAGGGGGCGAGCAGCTGGGGCCAACGTCCTGACTTTC
TRBD1 | TRBJ1-2 | TRBV3-1/TRBV3-2 | 14 | - | CASSRTGRFWGYTF | TGTGCCAGCAGCCGGACAGGGAGGTTTTGGGGCTACACCTTC
TRBD1 | TRBJ2-7 | TRBV11-2 | 15 | - | CASSLVKGAMGEQYF | TGTGCCAGCAGCTTAGTAAAGGGGGCAATGGGCGAGCAGTACTTC
- | TRBJ2-5 | TRBV9 | 15 | - | CASSGGTLGGETQYF | TGTGCCAGCAGCGGCGGGACTCTAGGGGGAGAGACCCAGTACTTC
- | TRBJ1-2 | TRBV5-8 | 13 | - | CASRRGSNYGYTF | TGTGCCTCCCGACGGGGCTCTAACTATGGCTACACCTTC
- | TRBJ1-1 | TRBV5-1 | 15 | - | CASSSLQGSGTEAFF | TGCGCCAGCAGCTCCCTTCAGGGCTCGGGTACTGAAGCTTTCTTT
TRBD2 | TRBJ2-1 | TRBV11-3 | 15 | once | CASSLDGLAANEQFF | TGTGCCAGCAGCTTAGACGGACTAGCGGCCAATGAGCAGTTCTTC
TRBD1 | TRBJ1-1 | TRBV6-5 | 14 | few | CASSYGTANTEAFF | TGTGCCAGCAGTTACGGGACAGCTAACACTGAAGCTTTCTTT
- | TRBJ1-2 | TRBV5-4 | 13 | - | CASKTRGWYGYTF | TGTGCCAGTAAAACGCGGGGTTGGTATGGCTACACCTTC
- | TRBJ2-3 | TRBV18 | 11 | - | CASSPSDTQYF | TGTGCCAGCTCACCATCTGATACGCAGTATTTT
- | TRBJ1-2 | TRBV27 | 11 | - | CASSGWDGYTF | TGTGCCAGCAGTGGATGGGATGGCTACACCTTC
- | TRBJ2-7 | TRBV4-3 | 15 | - | CASSQDSSGSYEQYF | TGCGCCAGCAGCCAAGACAGCTCGGGTTCCTACGAGCAGTACTTC